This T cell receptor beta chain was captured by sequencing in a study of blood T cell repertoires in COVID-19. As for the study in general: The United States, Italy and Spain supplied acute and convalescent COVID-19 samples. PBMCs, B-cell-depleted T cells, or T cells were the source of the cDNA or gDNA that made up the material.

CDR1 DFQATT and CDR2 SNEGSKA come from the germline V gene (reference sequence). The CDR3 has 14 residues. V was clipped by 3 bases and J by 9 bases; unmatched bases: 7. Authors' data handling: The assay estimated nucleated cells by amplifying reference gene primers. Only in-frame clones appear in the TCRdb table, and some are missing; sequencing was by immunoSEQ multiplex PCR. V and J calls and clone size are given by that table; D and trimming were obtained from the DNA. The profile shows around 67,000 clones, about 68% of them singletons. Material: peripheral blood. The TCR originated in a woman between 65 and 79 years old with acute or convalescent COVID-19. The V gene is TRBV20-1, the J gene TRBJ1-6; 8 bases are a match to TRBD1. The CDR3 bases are TGCAGTGCTAGTGGCAGGGGGCTTGGTTCACCCCTCCACTTT. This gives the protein CSASGRGLGSPLHF.